The subject of this entry is one T cell receptor beta chain. Its specificity is unknown. During cDNA synthesis, UMIs that each contained a 6-nucleotide sample barcode were added by means of template switching. TCRdb re-called the 5' RACE reads, yielding one record per CDR3 amino acid sequence without DNA. The sample data list approximately 420,000 distinct CDR3 sequences. Blood samples measuring approximately 2.3 ml were taken per donor. The entry originates in a study of monozygotic twins with inflammatory bowel disease. Germline CDR1 and CDR2: SGHRS and YFSETQ. The CDR3 runs 15 residues. General study points: IBD patients had lower TCRbeta diversity (inverse Simpson) than healthy co-twins.

The sequenced sample consisted of blood. This clonotype was sampled from a human donor with ulcerative colitis or Crohn's disease, or a healthy co-twin of an affected twin (not recorded which). The rearrangement links TRBV5-1 to TRBJ2-4. Here the CDR3 reads CASSSEGYPRNIQYF.